A single TCR beta chain is shown here with its context. This sample stems from a study of graft-versus-host responses after intestinal transplantation. The CDR3 spans 16 residues. With V trimmed by 5 bases and J by 2 bases, 8 bases remained unmatched. In germline, CDR1 is PRHDT, CDR2 FYEKMQ (reference sequence). Measured with immunoSEQ multiplex PCR; TCRdb has only the in-frame clones, and not every one. The data contain approximately 100,000 clones, about 82% of them seen just once; the ten biggest clones take up more than 1.4%. This clonotype was obtained from a human patient who received an intestinal transplant, so some T cells may come from the graft donor. V usage is TRBV13 and J usage is TRBJ2-1; 8 bases match TRBD2. The source material was PBMCs, sampled 255 days after intestinal transplant. CDR3 protein: CASSETRLATYNEQFF. The CDR3 region has the DNA TGTGCCAGCAGCGAGACTCGACTAGCGACCTACAATGAGCAGTTCTTC.